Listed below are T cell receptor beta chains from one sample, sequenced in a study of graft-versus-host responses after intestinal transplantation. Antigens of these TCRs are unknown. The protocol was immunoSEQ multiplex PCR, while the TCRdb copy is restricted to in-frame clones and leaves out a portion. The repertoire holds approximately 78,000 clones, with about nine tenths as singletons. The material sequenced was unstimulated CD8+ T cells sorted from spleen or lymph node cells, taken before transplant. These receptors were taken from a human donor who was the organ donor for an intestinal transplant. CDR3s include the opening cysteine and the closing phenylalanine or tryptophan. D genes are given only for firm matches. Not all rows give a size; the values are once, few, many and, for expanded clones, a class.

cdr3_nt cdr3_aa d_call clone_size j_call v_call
TGCGCCAGCAGCATGGAACCGGGATCCTTATATGGCTACACCTTC CASSMEPGSLYGYTF . . TRBJ1-2 TRBV5-1
TGTGCCAGCAGCCAAGGAACTCCAGATACGCAGTATTTT CASSQGTPDTQYF . once TRBJ2-3 TRBV4-2
TGTGCCAGCAGCTGGGGAGGACAGTTTAACTATGGCTACACCTTC CASSWGGQFNYGYTF . . TRBJ1-2 TRBV11-2
TGTGCCAGCAGTGATACAGGGTCTGGCTACACCTTC CASSDTGSGYTF . . TRBJ1-2 TRBV25-1
TGCAGCGTTGAAGGCGCCAGGGGGTCTGGAAACACCATATATTTT CSVEGARGSGNTIYF TRBD1 . TRBJ1-3 TRBV29-1
TGCGCCAGCAGCCAAGATTCGTCGTCAGAGACCCAGTACTTC CASSQDSSSETQYF . . TRBJ2-5 TRBV4-1
TGTGCCAGCAGCTTATCGAGGGTGGGCACCCTCCACTTT CASSLSRVGTLHF . . TRBJ1-6 TRBV5-6
TGTGCCAGCAGCTCTGGAGCCTACGAGCAGTACTTC CASSSGAYEQYF . . TRBJ2-7 TRBV7-9
TGTGCCAGCAGTGACGACGGTAGCACAGATACGCAGTATTTT CASSDDGSTDTQYF . few TRBJ2-3 TRBV6-4
TGTGCCGGTACACAGAACTATGGCTACACCTTC CAGTQNYGYTF . . TRBJ1-2 TRBV30
TGCGCCAGCAGTGAGTCGGTAGGGGGGACAGATACGCAGTATTTT CASSESVGGTDTQYF . . TRBJ2-3 TRBV10-1
TGTGCCAGCAGCCAAGATAAGATTGGCTCCGGCTTCTATGGCTACACCTTC CASSQDKIGSGFYGYTF . . TRBJ1-2 TRBV7-9
TGTGCCAGCAGTCAGTTTAGCGGGGAGCAGTACTTC CASSQFSGEQYF TRBD2 . TRBJ2-7 TRBV6-5
TGTGCCAGCACCACGATGGGACAGTACAATGAGCAGTTCTTC CASTTMGQYNEQFF TRBD1 . TRBJ2-1 TRBV6-1
TGTGCCAGCAGCAAAAACATGTTTAGCATAGGGACAGTCAACACCGGGGAGCTGTTTTTT CASSKNMFSIGTVNTGELFF . once TRBJ2-2 TRBV21-1
TGTGCCAGCAGGCTCTCCAGAGGGAAGGAGACCCAGTACTTC CASRLSRGKETQYF . few TRBJ2-5 TRBV6-6
TGTGCCAGCAGTTACGGAGACGCCTATAATTCACCCCTCCACTTT CASSYGDAYNSPLHF . . TRBJ1-6 TRBV6-6
TGTGCCAGCAGTCCCGGGAGGGAACTGTATTCACCCCTCCACTTT CASSPGRELYSPLHF . . TRBJ1-6 TRBV28
TGTGCCATCAGTGACCCTACAGGGAGATGGGGCGATACGCAGTATTTT CAISDPTGRWGDTQYF . . TRBJ2-3 TRBV10-3
TGTGCCAGCATAAGAGGGGGGGGATACAATGAGCAGTTCTTC CASIRGGGYNEQFF . once TRBJ2-1 TRBV27
TGTGCCATCAGTGAGTCGGGACAGGCCTACGAGCAGTACTTC CAISESGQAYEQYF TRBD1 few TRBJ2-7 TRBV10-3
TGTGCCAGCAGTGAACGGACACAGGATTTCTACGAGCAGTACTTC CASSERTQDFYEQYF . . TRBJ2-7 TRBV6-1
TGTGCCAGCGTAGACAGAGAAGAAGGGGCTAGCACAGATACGCAGTATTTT CASVDREEGASTDTQYF . . TRBJ2-3 TRBV5-4
TGTGCCAGCAGTGAAGCGGGGGGCTCCTACAATGAGCAGTTCTTC CASSEAGGSYNEQFF . . TRBJ2-1 TRBV6-1
TGTGCCAGCAGCCCAGAAAGGGGTCAGAACACTGAAGCTTTCTTT CASSPERGQNTEAFF . once TRBJ1-1 TRBV11-2
TGTGCCAGCAAGCCCCGGCTGGGGGGCGTTAGGATCGGGGAGCTGTTTTTT CASKPRLGGVRIGELFF . . TRBJ2-2 TRBV21-1
TGTGCCAGCAGCCGTGACATATATGATGAAGCTTTCTTT CASSRDIYDEAFF . . TRBJ1-1 TRBV28
TGTGCCAGCAGTGATGGGTGGCTAACTGTGGGCGATTCACCCCTCCACTTT CASSDGWLTVGDSPLHF . . TRBJ1-6 TRBV2
TGTGCCAGCAGTTTGAGTGAGGGGGACCTCACGGAGACCCAGTACTTC CASSLSEGDLTETQYF . . TRBJ2-5 TRBV28
TGTGCCAGCAGCTTGGGTGCTAACTATGGCTACACCTTC CASSLGANYGYTF . . TRBJ1-2 TRBV5-4
TGTGCCAGCAGCTTGCCGGGGAACACTGAAGCTTTCTTT CASSLPGNTEAFF . . TRBJ1-1 TRBV5-6
TGTGCCAGTAGCCAGGGACAGGGATACTATGGCTACACCTTC CASSQGQGYYGYTF TRBD1 . TRBJ1-2 TRBV19
TGTGCCAGCAGTGATGAGGGACAGGGGCTAAACACTGAAGCTTTCTTT CASSDEGQGLNTEAFF TRBD1 . TRBJ1-1 TRBV2
TGTGCCAGAAGCCAGGGGGACTCAACTTTTTATAATTCACCCCTCCACTTT CARSQGDSTFYNSPLHF TRBD1 once TRBJ1-6 TRBV5-3
TGCGCCAGCAGAGGCACAGATACGCAGTATTTT CASRGTDTQYF . . TRBJ2-3 TRBV4-1
TGCGCCAGCAGCCATGGACTGGGGGTACCCACTGAAGCTTTCTTT CASSHGLGVPTEAFF . . TRBJ1-1 TRBV4-1
TGTGCCAGCAGTGAATACGTAGCGGGGGGGCAAGAGACCCAGTACTTC CASSEYVAGGQETQYF TRBD2 . TRBJ2-5 TRBV2
TGTGCCAGCAGTTACGGGACAGGGGGCCCTGAAGCTTTCTTT CASSYGTGGPEAFF TRBD1 . TRBJ1-1 TRBV6-6
TGTGCCAGCAGCCAAGTACTAGCGGGCACCGAATACAATGAGCAGTTCTTC CASSQVLAGTEYNEQFF TRBD2 . TRBJ2-1 TRBV4-2
TGTGCCACCGGGTCAGGGGGGAACTATGGCTACACCTTC CATGSGGNYGYTF TRBD1 . TRBJ1-2 TRBV15
TGCGCCAGCAGCCGTACACAGGGTTACGAGCAGTACTTC CASSRTQGYEQYF . few TRBJ2-7 TRBV4-1
TGTGCCAGCAGGGACCTCAGGGGTGGCTACACCTTC CASRDLRGGYTF . . TRBJ1-2 TRBV6-1
TGCGCCAGCAGCTCAACTCCCGGGACTAGCGACTACAATGAGCAGTTCTTC CASSSTPGTSDYNEQFF TRBD2 . TRBJ2-1 TRBV5-1
TGTGCCAGCAGTTACTTTGGTCTAGCGGGGTACAATGAGCAGTTCTTC CASSYFGLAGYNEQFF TRBD2 . TRBJ2-1 TRBV6-6
TGTGCCAGCAGCGTCTCCCGTGAAGGGCTATCACCCCTCCACTTT CASSVSREGLSPLHF . once TRBJ1-6 TRBV9
TGTGCCACCAGACCTAGCGGTGGGGTTAACGAGCAGTACTTC CATRPSGGVNEQYF TRBD2 . TRBJ2-7 TRBV7-6
TGTGCCAGTAGTATACCACAGGGGAACTACACCTTC CASSIPQGNYTF TRBD1 . TRBJ1-2 TRBV19